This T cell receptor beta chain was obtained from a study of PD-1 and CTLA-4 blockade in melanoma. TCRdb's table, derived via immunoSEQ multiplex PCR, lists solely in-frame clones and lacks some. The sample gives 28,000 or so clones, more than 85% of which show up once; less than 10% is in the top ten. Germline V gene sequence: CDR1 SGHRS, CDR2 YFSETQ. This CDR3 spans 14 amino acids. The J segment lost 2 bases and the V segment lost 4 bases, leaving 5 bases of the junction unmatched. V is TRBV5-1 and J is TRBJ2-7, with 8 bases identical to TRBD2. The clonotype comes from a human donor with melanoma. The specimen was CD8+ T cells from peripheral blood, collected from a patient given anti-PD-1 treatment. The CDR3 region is CASSPTSGPYEQYF. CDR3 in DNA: TGCGCCAGCAGCCCAACTAGCGGCCCCTACGAGCAGTACTTC.